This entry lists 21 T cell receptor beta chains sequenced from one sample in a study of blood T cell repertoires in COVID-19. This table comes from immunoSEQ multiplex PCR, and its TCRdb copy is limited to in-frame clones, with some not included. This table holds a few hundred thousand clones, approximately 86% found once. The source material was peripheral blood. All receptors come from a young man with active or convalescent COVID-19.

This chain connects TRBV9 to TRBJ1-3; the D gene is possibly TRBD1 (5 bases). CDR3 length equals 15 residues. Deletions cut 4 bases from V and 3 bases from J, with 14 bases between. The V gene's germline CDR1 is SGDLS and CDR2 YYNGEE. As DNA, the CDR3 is TGTGCCAGCAGCACCCAAGACAGATATGGAAACACCATATATTTT. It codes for CASSTQDRYGNTIYF.

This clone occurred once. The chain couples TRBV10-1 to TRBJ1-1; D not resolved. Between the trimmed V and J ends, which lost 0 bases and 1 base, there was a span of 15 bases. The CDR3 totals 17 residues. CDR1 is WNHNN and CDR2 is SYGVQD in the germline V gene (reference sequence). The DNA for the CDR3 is TGCGCCAGCAGTGAGTCGAGGGTCTCCGGTTGGAACACTGAAGCTTTCTTT. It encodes CASSESRVSGWNTEAFF.

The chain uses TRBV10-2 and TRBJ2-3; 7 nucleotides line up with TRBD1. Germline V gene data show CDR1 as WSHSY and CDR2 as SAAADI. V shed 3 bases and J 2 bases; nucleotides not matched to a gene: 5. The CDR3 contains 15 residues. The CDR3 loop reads CASSEGGHLTDTQYF. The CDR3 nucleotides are TGCGCCAGCAGTGAAGGGGGCCACCTCACAGATACGCAGTATTTT.

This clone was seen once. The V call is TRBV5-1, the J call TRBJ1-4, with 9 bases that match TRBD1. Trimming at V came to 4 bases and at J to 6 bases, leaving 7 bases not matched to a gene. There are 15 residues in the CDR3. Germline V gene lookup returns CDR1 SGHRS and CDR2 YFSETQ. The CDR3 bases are TGCGCCAGCAGCGGAGGACAGGGGCCGGATGAAAAACTGTTTTTT. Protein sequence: CASSGGQGPDEKLFF.

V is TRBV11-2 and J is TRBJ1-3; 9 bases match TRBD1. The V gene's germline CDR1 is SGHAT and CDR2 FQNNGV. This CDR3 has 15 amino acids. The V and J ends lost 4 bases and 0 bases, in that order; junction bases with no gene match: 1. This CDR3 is CASSWDRDSGNTIYF. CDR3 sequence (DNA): TGTGCCAGCAGCTGGGACAGGGACTCTGGAAACACCATATATTTT. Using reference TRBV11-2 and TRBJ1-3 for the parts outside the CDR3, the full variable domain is EAGVAQSPRYKIIEKRQSVAFWCNPISGHATLYWYQQILGQGPKLLIQFQNNGVVDDSQLPKDRFSAERLKGVDSTLKIQPAKLEDSAVYLCASSWDRDSGNTIYFGEGSWLTVV.

CDR3 sequence: CASSPSGPRQGFGGELFF. The CDR3 DNA follows: TGTGCCAGCTCACCTTCAGGGCCGAGACAGGGTTTTGGCGGGGAGCTGTTTTTT. The chain has TRBV18 and TRBJ2-2, with TRBD1 identical over 7 bases. CDR3 size: 18 residues. Germline V gene data show CDR1 as KGHSH and CDR2 as LQKENI. The ends lost 3 bases at V and 7 bases at J; junction bases unmatched: 17. The full variable domain, completed using reference TRBV18 and TRBJ2-2, is NAGVMQNPRHLVRRRGQEARLRCSPMKGHSHVYWYRQLPEEGLKFMVYLQKENIIDESGMPKERFSAEFPKEGPSILRIQQVVRGDSAAYFCASSPSGPRQGFGGELFFGEGSRLTVL.

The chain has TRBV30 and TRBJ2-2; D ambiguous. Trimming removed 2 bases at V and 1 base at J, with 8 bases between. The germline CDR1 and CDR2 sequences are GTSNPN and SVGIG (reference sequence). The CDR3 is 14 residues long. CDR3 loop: CAWSKSVNTGELFF. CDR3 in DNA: TGTGCCTGGAGTAAGTCAGTGAACACCGGGGAGCTGTTTTTT.

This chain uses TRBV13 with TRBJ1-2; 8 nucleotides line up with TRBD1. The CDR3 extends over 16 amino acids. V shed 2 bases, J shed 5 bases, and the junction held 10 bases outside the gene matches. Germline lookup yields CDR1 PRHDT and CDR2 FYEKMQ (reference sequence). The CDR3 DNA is TGTGCCAGCAGCTTATTAGCAGGGGGCGGAAGGTATGGCTACACCTTC. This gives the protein CASSLLAGGGRYGYTF.

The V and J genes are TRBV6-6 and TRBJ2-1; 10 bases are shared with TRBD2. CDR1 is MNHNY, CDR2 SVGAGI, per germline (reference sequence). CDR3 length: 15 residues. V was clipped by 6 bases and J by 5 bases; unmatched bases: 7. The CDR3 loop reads CASSRSGGANNEQFF. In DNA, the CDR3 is TGTGCCAGCAGCCGCAGCGGGGGGGCTAACAATGAGCAGTTCTTC.

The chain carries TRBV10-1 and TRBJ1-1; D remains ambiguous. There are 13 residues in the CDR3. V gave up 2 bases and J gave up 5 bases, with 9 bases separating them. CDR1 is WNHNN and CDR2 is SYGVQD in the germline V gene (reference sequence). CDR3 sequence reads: CASSEVGGTEAFF. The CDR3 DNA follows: TGCGCCAGCAGTGAGGTCGGAGGGACTGAAGCTTTCTTT.

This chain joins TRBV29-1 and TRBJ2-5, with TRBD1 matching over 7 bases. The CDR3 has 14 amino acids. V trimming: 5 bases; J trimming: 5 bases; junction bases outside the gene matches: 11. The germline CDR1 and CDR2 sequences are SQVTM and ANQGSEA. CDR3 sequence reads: CSVHTRQGGETQYF. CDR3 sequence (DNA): TGCAGCGTTCACACCCGACAGGGCGGGGAGACCCAGTACTTC.

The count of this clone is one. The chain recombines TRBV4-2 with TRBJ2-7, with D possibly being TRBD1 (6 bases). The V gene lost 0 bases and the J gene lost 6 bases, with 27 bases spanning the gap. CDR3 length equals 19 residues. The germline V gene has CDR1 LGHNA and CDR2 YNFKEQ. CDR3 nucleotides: TGTGCCAGCAGCCAAGATCTCTTCGCGTCTCTCGAAGTGGGGGCCGAGCAGTACTTC. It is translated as CASSQDLFASLEVGAEQYF.

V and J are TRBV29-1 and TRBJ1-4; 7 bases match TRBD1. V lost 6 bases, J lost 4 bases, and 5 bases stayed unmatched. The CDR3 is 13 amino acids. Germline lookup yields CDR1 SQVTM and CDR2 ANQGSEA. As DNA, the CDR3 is TGCAGCGTCGCCAGGGGGAATAATGAAAAACTGTTTTTT. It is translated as CSVARGNNEKLFF.

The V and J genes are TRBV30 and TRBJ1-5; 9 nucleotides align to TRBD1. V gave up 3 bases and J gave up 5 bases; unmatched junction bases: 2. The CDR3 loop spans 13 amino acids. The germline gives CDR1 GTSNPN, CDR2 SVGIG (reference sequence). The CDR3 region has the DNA TGTGCCTGGAGGGGACAGGGCGATCAGCCCCAGCATTTT. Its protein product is CAWRGQGDQPQHF.

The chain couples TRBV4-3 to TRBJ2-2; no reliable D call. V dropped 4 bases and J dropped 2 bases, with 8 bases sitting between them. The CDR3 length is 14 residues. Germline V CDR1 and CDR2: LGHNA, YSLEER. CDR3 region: CASSLILNTGELFF. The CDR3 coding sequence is TGCGCCAGCAGCCTGATACTTAACACCGGGGAGCTGTTTTTT.

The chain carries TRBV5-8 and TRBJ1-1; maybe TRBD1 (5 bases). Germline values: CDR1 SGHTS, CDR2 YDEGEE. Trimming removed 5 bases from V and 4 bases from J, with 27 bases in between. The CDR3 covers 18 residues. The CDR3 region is CASSLSSTAPLGGTEAFF. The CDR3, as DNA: TGTGCCAGCAGTCTTTCTAGCACAGCCCCTCTCGGGGGCACTGAAGCTTTCTTT.

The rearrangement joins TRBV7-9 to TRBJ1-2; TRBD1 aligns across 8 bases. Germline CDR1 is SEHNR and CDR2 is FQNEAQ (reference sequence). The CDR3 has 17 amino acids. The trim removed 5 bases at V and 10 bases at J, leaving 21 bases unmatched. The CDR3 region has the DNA TGTGCCAGCAGCCATTCCACCGGGACAGGAAGTCAGACCGACTACACCTTC. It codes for CASSHSTGTGSQTDYTF.

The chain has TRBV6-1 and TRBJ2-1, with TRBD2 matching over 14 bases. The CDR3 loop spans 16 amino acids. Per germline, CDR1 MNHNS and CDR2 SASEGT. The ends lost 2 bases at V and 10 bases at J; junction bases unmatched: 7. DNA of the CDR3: TGTGCCAGCAGTGAAACCCGGACTAGCGGGGGGCAAGAGCAGTTCTTC. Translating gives CASSETRTSGGQEQFF.

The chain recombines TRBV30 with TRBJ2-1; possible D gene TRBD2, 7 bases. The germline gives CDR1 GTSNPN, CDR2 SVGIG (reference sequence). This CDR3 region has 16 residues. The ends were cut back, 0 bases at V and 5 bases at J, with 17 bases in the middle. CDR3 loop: CAWSVPLSGDNNEQFF. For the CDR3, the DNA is TGTGCCTGGAGTGTACCGCTCAGCGGGGACAACAATGAGCAGTTCTTC.

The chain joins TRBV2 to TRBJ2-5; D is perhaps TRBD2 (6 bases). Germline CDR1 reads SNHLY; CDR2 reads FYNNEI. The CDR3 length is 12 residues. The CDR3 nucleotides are TGTGCGGGGGGTCGGGAACAAGAGACCCAGTACTTC. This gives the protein CAGGREQETQYF.

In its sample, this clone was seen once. CDR3 loop: CASSAGLNYGYTF. The CDR3 DNA sequence: TGTGCCAGCAGCGCGGGCCTTAACTATGGCTACACCTTC. The V call is TRBV11-2, the J call TRBJ1-2; D uncertain. Germline loops: CDR1 SGHAT, CDR2 FQNNGV. Deletions cut 5 bases from V and 1 base from J, with 8 bases between. This CDR3 comprises 13 residues.